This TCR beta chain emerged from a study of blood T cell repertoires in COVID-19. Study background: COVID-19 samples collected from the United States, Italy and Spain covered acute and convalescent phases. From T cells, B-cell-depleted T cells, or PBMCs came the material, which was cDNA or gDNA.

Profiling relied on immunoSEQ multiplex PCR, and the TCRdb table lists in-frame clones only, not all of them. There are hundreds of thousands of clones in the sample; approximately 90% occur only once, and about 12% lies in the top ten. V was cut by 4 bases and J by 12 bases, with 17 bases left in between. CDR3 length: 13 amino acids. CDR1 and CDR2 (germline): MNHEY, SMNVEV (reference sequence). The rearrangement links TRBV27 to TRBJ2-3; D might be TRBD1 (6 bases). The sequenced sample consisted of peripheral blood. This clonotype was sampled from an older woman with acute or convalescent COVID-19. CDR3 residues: CASSYPDSKHQYF. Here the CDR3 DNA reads TGTGCCAGCAGTTACCCGGACAGCAAACACCAGTATTTT.